This TCR beta chain was retrieved from a study of cytomegalovirus exposure and HLA in healthy donors. Germline values: CDR1 SQVTM, CDR2 ANQGSEA. The CDR3 sequence is 10 residues long. The ends were cut back, 5 bases at V and 7 bases at J, with 9 bases in the middle. A multiplex PCR was run with 60 Vbeta primers and 13 Jbeta primers. Assay used: immunoSEQ multiplex PCR; TCRdb lists only in-frame clones, some missing. The table has roughly 150,000 clones, around three quarters seen once. The receptor was isolated from a woman in her thirties or forties in good health and CMV-seronegative. Sample: PBMCs. The chain combines TRBV29-1 with TRBJ2-7; TRBD2 might be the D (5 bases). The DNA for the CDR3 is TGCAGCGTTACTACGGGGGAGCAGTACTTC. It encodes CSVTTGEQYF.